This TCR beta chain appears in the sequencing data of a study of blood T cells in healthy people across ages. With a J-beta primer mix and a sample-barcoded 5' primer, a second PCR ran 7 to 11 cycles. From the 5' RACE reads, TCRdb called clonotypes with MiXCR, one entry per CDR3 protein. The sample includes about 1.1 million distinct CDR3 sequences, roughly two fifths of them seen just once. This CDR3 is built from 14 residues. Trimming cost V 4 bases and J 0 bases, with 10 bases left between them. In germline, CDR1 is LGHDT, CDR2 YNNKEL (reference sequence). Drawn from each donor were around 9.1 milliliters of peripheral blood. Isolation yielded PBMCs, at least 7 million per sample, in every case. No fewer than 5.5 micrograms of total RNA were isolated from every sample.

The chain employs TRBV3-1 and TRBJ2-7; D might be TRBD1 (6 bases). This receptor was taken from a man between 18 and 35 years old in good health. Sequencing was carried out using blood. CDR3 sequence (DNA): TGTGCCAGCAGCCCGTTACAGGGCTCCTACGAGCAGTACTTC. Translation: CASSPLQGSYEQYF.